This passage covers 20 T cell receptor beta chains from one sample sequenced in a study of T cell repertoires in cytomegalovirus infection (dated by TCRdb to between 2018 and 2021). Sequencing was performed on an Illumina HiSeq 1500. The public reads were reanalyzed by TCRdb: fastp trimming at Q25, MiXCR alignment, in-frame beta chains only. Entries that share a CDR3 protein sequence are merged under the most common genes and DNA. This sample lists 400,000 or so distinct CDR3 sequences; approximately 32% were detected once. Roughly 13% of the sample comes from the top ten. The sample comprised PBMCs. These TCRs come from a human donor in good health (CMV status not recorded). Some clones in this sample may be carry-over from other donors' samples.

This clonotype has just a few counts. This chain connects TRBV4-1 to TRBJ2-2, with 9 nucleotides matching TRBD1. The trim removed 3 bases at V and 6 bases at J, leaving 2 bases unmatched. This CDR3 comprises 14 residues. Germline V gives CDR1 MGHRA, CDR2 YSYEKL. CDR3 sequence reads: CASSHNRGPGELFF. Here the CDR3 DNA reads TGCGCCAGCAGCCATAACAGGGGGCCCGGGGAGCTGTTTTTT.

The J gene is TRBJ1-2, the V gene TRBV5-1; 7 bases match TRBD1. The J segment lost 2 bases and the V segment lost 6 bases, leaving 10 bases of the junction unmatched. The CDR3 runs to 15 residues. The germline V gene has CDR1 SGHRS and CDR2 YFSETQ. The CDR3 spells CASKLMTGSNYGYTF. DNA for the CDR3: TGCGCCAGCAAGCTTATGACAGGGTCCAACTATGGCTACACCTTC.

This clonotype came up a few times. The CDR3 bases are TGCGCCAGCAGCCAAGTTCCGGGGGCGAGCACTGAAGCTTTCTTT. Translating it yields CASSQVPGASTEAFF. The rearrangement uses TRBV4-1 and TRBJ1-1, with D perhaps TRBD1 (6 bases). The CDR3 is made up of 15 amino acids. Germline V gives CDR1 MGHRA, CDR2 YSYEKL. The V end lost 1 base, the J end lost 4 bases, and 13 bases lay between the germline ends.

This clonotype was detected many times. The chain uses TRBV7-2 and TRBJ1-5; D is unresolved. Trimming stripped 1 base from V and 0 bases from J, with 7 bases between. CDR1 and CDR2 from the germline V gene are SGHTA and FQGNSA. The CDR3 is made up of 15 amino acids. The chain's CDR3 is CASSLVDDSNQPQHF. CDR3 DNA: TGTGCCAGCAGCTTAGTCGATGATAGCAATCAGCCCCAGCATTTT.

In its sample, this clonotype was seen a few times. The gene calls are TRBV12-3 or TRBV12-4 and TRBJ2-1; 10 bases align to TRBD1. V gave up 4 bases and J gave up 0 bases; unmatched junction bases: 9. CDR3 length: 18 amino acids. The CDR3 sequence: CASSSAGTGVNSYNEQFF. CDR3 in DNA: TGTGCCAGCAGTTCCGCCGGGACAGGGGTGAACTCCTACAATGAGCAGTTCTTC.

This clonotype was found many times. The chain uses TRBV18 and TRBJ2-3; D may be TRBD1 (6 bases). V lost 4 bases, J lost 2 bases, and 13 bases lay in between. Germline V gene lookup returns CDR1 KGHSH and CDR2 LQKENI. This CDR3 comprises 15 residues. In nucleotides, the CDR3 is TGTGCCAGCTCACTTGGACAGATACCCACAGATACGCAGTATTTT. This gives the protein CASSLGQIPTDTQYF.

This clonotype was observed at least ten times. This chain connects TRBV7-8 to TRBJ2-1, with TRBD2 as a possible D gene (5 bases). V gave up 3 bases and J gave up 6 bases, with 9 bases separating them. The CDR3 loop spans 13 amino acids. CDR1 is SGHVS, CDR2 FQNEAQ, per germline. The CDR3 is CASSFGLLNEQFF. In DNA, the CDR3 is TGTGCCAGCAGCTTCGGACTTCTCAATGAGCAGTTCTTC.

This chain uses TRBV2 with TRBJ2-5; D uncertain. V was clipped by 9 bases and J by 2 bases, with 13 bases between them. The CDR3 has 13 amino acids. Germline V gene sequence: CDR1 SNHLY, CDR2 FYNNEI. The CDR3 spells CASRTFSQETQYF. The CDR3, as DNA: TGTGCCAGTCGGACGTTTTCTCAAGAGACCCAGTACTTC.

This clonotype was picked up many times. The chain recombines TRBV7-2 with TRBJ2-2; D unclear. V was trimmed by 5 bases and J by 9 bases, leaving 10 bases between them. CDR3 size: 12 residues. The germline V gene encodes CDR1 SGHTA and CDR2 FQGNSA. The CDR3 DNA reads as TGTGCCAGCAGCAATAACAACCGGGAGCTGTTTTTT. Translated, it gives CASSNNNRELFF.

Note on this clonotype: A much larger clone is a single base away; this may be a read error. No conserved phenylalanine or tryptophan is present at the end of the CDR3, so a read error is the likely explanation. The V call is TRBV7-2, the J call TRBJ2-1; D is possibly TRBD1 (5 bases). Trimming took 0 bases from V and 10 from J, leaving 10 bases between them. The length of the CDR3 is 13 residues. Germline V gene lookup returns CDR1 SGHTA and CDR2 FQGNSA. The CDR3 DNA follows: TGTGCCAGCAGCTTAGCAGGGGCGAAGGAGCAGTTCTCC. The encoded protein is CASSLAGAKEQFS.

The J gene is TRBJ1-1, the V gene TRBV12-3 or TRBV12-4, with 9 nucleotides matching TRBD1. This CDR3 is built from 15 residues. The J segment lost 11 bases and the V segment lost 3 bases, leaving 13 bases of the junction unmatched. The DNA for the CDR3 is TGTGCCAGCAGTTTCTCGACAGGGGGATCGGAGGTGGCTTTCTTT. Its protein product is CASSFSTGGSEVAFF.

The chain links TRBV7-4 to TRBJ1-3; D is perhaps TRBD1 (5 bases). V was clipped by 2 bases and J by 0 bases, with 14 bases between them. The CDR3 covers 17 residues. Germline CDR1 is SGHVT and CDR2 is SQSDAQ. The CDR3 sequence: CASSLRGSQASGNTIYF. Written as DNA, the CDR3 is TGTGCCAGCAGCTTAAGGGGCTCCCAAGCCTCTGGAAACACCATATATTTT.

The chain combines TRBV7-6 with TRBJ2-7, with unresolved D. This CDR3 spans 13 amino acids. Looked up from germline, CDR1 is SGHVS and CDR2 is FNYEAQ. Trimming removed 3 bases from V and 3 bases from J, with 9 bases in between. Written as DNA, the CDR3 is TGTGCCAGCAGCTTTGGGTTGTTCTACGAGCAGTACTTC. Its translation is CASSFGLFYEQYF.

The V gene is TRBV3-1, the J gene TRBJ2-7; D gene unclear. Germline lookup yields CDR1 LGHDT and CDR2 YNNKEL (reference sequence). The ends were cut back, 0 bases at V and 4 bases at J, with 19 bases in the middle. CDR3 length: 17 residues. Written as DNA, the CDR3 is TGTGCCAGCAGCCAAGATAACGAACAGATTCCCCCTTACGAGCAGTACTTC. It specifies CASSQDNEQIPPYEQYF.

The CDR3 region is CASSYAATYEQYF. CDR3 in DNA: TGTGCCAGCAGTTACGCAGCTACCTACGAGCAGTACTTC. V and J are TRBV6-6 and TRBJ2-7, with D unresolved. Germline V gene data show CDR1 as MNHNY and CDR2 as SVGAGI (reference sequence). The ends were cut back, 2 bases at V and 2 bases at J, with 7 bases in the middle. The CDR3 loop spans 13 amino acids.

V usage is TRBV6-1 and J usage is TRBJ1-1; unclear D gene. The CDR3 runs 11 residues. V shed 9 bases and J shed 4 bases, with 9 bases lying between them. Germline loops: CDR1 MNHNS, CDR2 SASEGT. The CDR3: CASCRFTEAFF. CDR3 nucleotides: TGTGCCAGTTGCCGGTTCACTGAAGCTTTCTTT.

This clonotype was found a few times. The CDR3 loop is CASVEAGAKNIQYF. The CDR3 DNA follows: TGTGCCAGCGTGGAGGCGGGGGCCAAAAACATTCAGTACTTC. The chain employs TRBV2 and TRBJ2-4; tentative D call: TRBD2 (6 bases). CDR3 size: 14 residues. Trimming took 8 bases from V and 1 from J, leaving 12 bases between them. Germline values: CDR1 SNHLY, CDR2 FYNNEI.

This clonotype occurred many times. The J gene is TRBJ2-1, the V gene TRBV7-2; D remains unclear. This CDR3 contains 14 residues. Germline-derived CDR1 and CDR2 are SGHTA and FQGNSA. V shed 0 bases and J shed 5 bases, with 8 bases lying between them. The CDR3 DNA sequence: TGTGCCAGCAGCTTAGCAGGGTCCCACAATGAGCAGTTCTTC. It translates to CASSLAGSHNEQFF.

The chain links TRBV7-2 to TRBJ1-1, with 10 bases aligning to TRBD1. Germline lookup yields CDR1 SGHTA and CDR2 FQGNSA. The CDR3 has 15 amino acids. V dropped 0 bases and J dropped 5; count of bases not matched to a gene: 3. The CDR3 protein is CASSLAGTGETEAFF. For the CDR3, the DNA is TGTGCCAGCAGCTTAGCCGGGACAGGGGAGACTGAAGCTTTCTTT. Combining the CDR3 with reference TRBV7-2 and TRBJ1-1 gives the whole variable domain GAGVSQSPSNKVTEKGKDVELRCDPISGHTALYWYRQSLGQGLEFLIYFQGNSAPDKSGLPSDRFSAERTGGSVSTLTIQRTQQEDSAVYLCASSLAGTGETEAFFGQGTRLTVV.

This rearrangement joins TRBV5-4 to TRBJ2-7; a weak D match, TRBD1 (6 bases). V was shortened by 4 bases and J by 3 bases, with 14 bases between the two germline ends. Germline loops: CDR1 SGHNT, CDR2 YYREEE (reference sequence). This CDR3 spans 14 amino acids. This chain's CDR3 is CASSPGQSRYEQYF. The CDR3 region has the DNA TGTGCCAGCAGCCCCGGACAGTCTCGCTACGAGCAGTACTTC.